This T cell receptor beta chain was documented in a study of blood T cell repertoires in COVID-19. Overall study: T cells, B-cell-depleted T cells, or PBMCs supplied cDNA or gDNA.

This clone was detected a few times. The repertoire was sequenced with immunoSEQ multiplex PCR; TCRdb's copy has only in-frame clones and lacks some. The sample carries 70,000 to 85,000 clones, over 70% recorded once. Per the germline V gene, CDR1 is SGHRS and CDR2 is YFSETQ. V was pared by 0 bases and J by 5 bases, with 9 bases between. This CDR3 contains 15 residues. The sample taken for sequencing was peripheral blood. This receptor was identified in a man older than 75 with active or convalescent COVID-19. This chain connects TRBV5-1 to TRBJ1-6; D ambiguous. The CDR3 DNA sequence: TGCGCCAGCAGCTTGGTGGCGGGAAATAATTCACCCCTCCACTTT. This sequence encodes CASSLVAGNNSPLHF.